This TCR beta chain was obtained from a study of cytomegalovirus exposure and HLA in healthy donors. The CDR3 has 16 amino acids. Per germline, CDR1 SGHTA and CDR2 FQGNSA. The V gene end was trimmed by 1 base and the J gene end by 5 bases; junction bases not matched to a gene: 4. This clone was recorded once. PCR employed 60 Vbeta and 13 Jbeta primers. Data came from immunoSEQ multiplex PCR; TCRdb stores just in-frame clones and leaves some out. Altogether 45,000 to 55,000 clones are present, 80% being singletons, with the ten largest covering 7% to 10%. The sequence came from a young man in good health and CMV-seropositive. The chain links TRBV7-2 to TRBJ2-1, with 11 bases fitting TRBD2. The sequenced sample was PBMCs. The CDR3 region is CASSLVAGGLHNEQFF. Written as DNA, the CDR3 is TGTGCCAGCAGCTTAGTAGCGGGGGGGCTCCACAATGAGCAGTTCTTC.